What follows is one T cell receptor (beta chain) and its context. Its specificity is unknown. This sample is part of a study of vaccination and CD4 T cells after COVID-19. At the level of the study: Post-COVID draws followed diagnosis by a median roughly 93 days (range 35 to 161). Stimulation used overlapping spike peptides from SARS-CoV-2, HCoV-NL63, HCoV-OC43 and HCoV-229E.

The assay that was used to sequence DNA from cultured CD4+ T cells was the Oncomine TCR Beta short-read assay. Cultures of CD4+ T cells served as the source for extracting genomic DNA. MiXCR, applied by TCRdb to the PCR reads, yields one record per CDR3 protein. The sample carries about 20,000 distinct CDR3 sequences, around 55% recorded once. V trimming: 5 bases; J trimming: 5 bases; junction bases outside the gene matches: 7. From germline, CDR1 is SGHTA and CDR2 FQGTGA. The CDR3 spans 15 residues. Treatment noted: approximately 9-day PBMC culture with coronavirus spike peptide pools or control peptides (ViraFEST assay).

The V gene is TRBV7-3, the J gene TRBJ2-2; TRBD2 matches at 8 bases. The receptor was derived from a human donor who had recovered from COVID-19. The material sequenced was CD4+ T cells from blood, cultured in vitro. The CDR3 region has the DNA TGTGCCAGCAGCCCCGGACTAGCTAAGACCGGGGAGCTGTTTTTT. The encoded protein is CASSPGLAKTGELFF. Using reference TRBV7-3 and TRBJ2-2 for the parts outside the CDR3, the full variable domain is GAGVSQTPSNKVTEKGKYVELRCDPISGHTALYWYRQSLGQGPEFLIYFQGTGAADDSGLPNDRFFAVRPEGSVSTLKIQRTERGDSAVYLCASSPGLAKTGELFFGEGSRLTVL.